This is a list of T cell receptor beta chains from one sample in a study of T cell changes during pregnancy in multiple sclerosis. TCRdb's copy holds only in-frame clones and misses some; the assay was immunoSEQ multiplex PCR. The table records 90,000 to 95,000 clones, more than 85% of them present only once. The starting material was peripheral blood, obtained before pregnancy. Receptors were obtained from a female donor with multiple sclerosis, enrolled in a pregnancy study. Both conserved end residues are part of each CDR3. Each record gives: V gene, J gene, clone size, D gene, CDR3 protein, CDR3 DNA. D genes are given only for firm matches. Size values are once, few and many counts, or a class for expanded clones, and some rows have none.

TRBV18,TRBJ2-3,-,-,CASSPNYSTDTQYF,TGTGCCAGCTCACCAAACTATAGCACAGATACGCAGTATTTT
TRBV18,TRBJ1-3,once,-,CASSPPSGNTIYF,TGTGCCAGCTCACCTCCCTCCGGAAACACCATATATTTT
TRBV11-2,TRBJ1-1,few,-,CASSSLVGDWRTEAFF,TGTGCCAGCAGCTCCTTAGTTGGAGACTGGAGGACTGAAGCTTTCTTT
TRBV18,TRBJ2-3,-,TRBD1,CASSPTGASADTQYF,TGTGCCAGCTCACCGACAGGGGCGTCAGCAGATACGCAGTATTTT
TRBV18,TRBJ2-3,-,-,CASSPYPFGGATDTQYF,TGTGCCAGCTCACCGTACCCTTTTGGGGGCGCAACAGATACGCAGTATTTT
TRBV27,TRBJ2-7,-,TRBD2,CASSLYSGGSYEQYF,TGTGCCAGCAGTTTATACTCGGGAGGCTCCTACGAGCAGTACTTC
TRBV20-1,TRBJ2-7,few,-,CSAPDSYEQYF,TGCAGTGCGCCAGACTCCTACGAGCAGTACTTC
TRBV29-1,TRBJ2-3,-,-,CSVVGSETDTQYF,TGCAGCGTTGTCGGCTCGGAGACAGATACGCAGTATTTT
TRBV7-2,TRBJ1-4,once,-,CASSLARGLTNEKLFF,TGTGCCAGCAGCTTAGCAAGGGGGTTAACTAATGAAAAACTGTTTTTT
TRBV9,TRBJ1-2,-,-,CASSVGQYYGYTF,TGTGCCAGCAGCGTCGGACAATACTATGGCTACACCTTC
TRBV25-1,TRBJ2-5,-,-,CASSSRASSGTQYF,TGTGCCAGCAGTTCGAGGGCCTCAAGCGGGACCCAGTACTTC
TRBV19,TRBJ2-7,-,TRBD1,CASSIRAGGNEQYF,TGTGCCAGTAGTATAAGAGCAGGGGGCAACGAGCAGTACTTC
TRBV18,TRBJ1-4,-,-,CASSPREATNEKLFF,TGTGCCAGCTCACCACGCGAAGCAACTAATGAAAAACTGTTTTTT
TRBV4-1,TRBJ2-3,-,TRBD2,CASSQELSGLGTDTQYF,TGCGCCAGCAGCCAAGAACTTAGCGGGCTAGGGACAGATACGCAGTATTTT
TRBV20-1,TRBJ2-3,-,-,CSAVSGPTQYF,TGCAGTGCTGTCAGCGGTCCTACGCAGTATTTT
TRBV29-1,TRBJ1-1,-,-,CSVGWTDNTEAFF,TGCAGCGTTGGATGGACAGACAACACTGAAGCTTTCTTT
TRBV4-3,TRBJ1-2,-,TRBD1,CASSPGQGGGYGYTF,TGCGCCAGCAGCCCGGGACAGGGAGGAGGCTATGGCTACACCTTC
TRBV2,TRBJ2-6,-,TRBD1,CAGLRPGTVTYRANVLTF,TGTGCCGGATTACGCCCCGGGACAGTAACTTATAGGGCCAACGTCCTGACTTTC
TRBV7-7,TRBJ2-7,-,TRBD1,CASSRGQGSSYEQYF,TGTGCCAGCAGCCGAGGACAGGGGAGCTCCTACGAGCAGTACTTC
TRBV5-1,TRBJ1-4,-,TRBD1,CASSLARDRGYEKLFF,TGCGCCAGCAGCTTGGCCCGGGACAGGGGGTATGAAAAACTGTTTTTT
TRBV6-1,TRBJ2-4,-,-,CASSMRVGKNIQYF,TGTGCCAGCAGTATGCGGGTTGGCAAAAACATTCAGTACTTC
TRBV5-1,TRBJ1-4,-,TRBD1,CASSSPGQGYEKLFF,TGCGCCAGCAGCTCACCGGGACAGGGTTATGAAAAACTGTTTTTT